The subject of this entry is one T cell receptor beta chain. These data are taken from a study of yellow fever vaccine responses in identical twins. The germline CDR1 and CDR2 sequences are ENHRY and SYGVKD. The V gene lost 0 bases and the J gene lost 0 bases, with 9 bases spanning the gap. The CDR3 is 17 amino acids. TCRdb reanalysed the RT-PCR reads using MiXCR and keeps one entry per CDR3 protein. The sample includes about 10,000 distinct CDR3 sequences, approximately 87% of them seen just once. The specimen was T cells from blood (PBMCs), unsorted or a sorted subset (not recorded which), collected before or after yellow fever vaccination (not recorded which). V is TRBV10-3 and J is TRBJ2-6, with D unresolved. This sequence originates from a woman between 18 and 29 years old who received the yellow fever vaccine. The CDR3 sequence is CAISESKSGSGANVLTF. The CDR3 nucleotides read TGTGCCATCAGTGAGTCGAAATCCGGCTCTGGGGCCAACGTCCTGACTTTC.